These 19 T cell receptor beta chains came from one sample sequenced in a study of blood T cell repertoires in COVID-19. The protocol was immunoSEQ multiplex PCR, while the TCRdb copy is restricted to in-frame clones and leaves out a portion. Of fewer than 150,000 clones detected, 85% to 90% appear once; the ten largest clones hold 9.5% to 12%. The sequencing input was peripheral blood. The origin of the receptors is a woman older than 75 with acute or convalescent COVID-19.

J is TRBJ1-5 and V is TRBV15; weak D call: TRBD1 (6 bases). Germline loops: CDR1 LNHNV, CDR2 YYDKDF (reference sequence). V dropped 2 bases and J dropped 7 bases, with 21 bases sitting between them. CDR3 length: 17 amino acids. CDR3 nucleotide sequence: TGTGCCACCAGCAGAAACCGGGACAACCTTTCGGGGCAGCCCCAGCATTTT. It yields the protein CATSRNRDNLSGQPQHF.

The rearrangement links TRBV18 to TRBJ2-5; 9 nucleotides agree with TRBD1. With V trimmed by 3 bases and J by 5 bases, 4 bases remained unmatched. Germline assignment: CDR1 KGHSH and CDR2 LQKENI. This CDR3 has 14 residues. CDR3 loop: CASSPPGTGETQYF. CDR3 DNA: TGTGCCAGCTCACCCCCAGGGACAGGGGAGACCCAGTACTTC.

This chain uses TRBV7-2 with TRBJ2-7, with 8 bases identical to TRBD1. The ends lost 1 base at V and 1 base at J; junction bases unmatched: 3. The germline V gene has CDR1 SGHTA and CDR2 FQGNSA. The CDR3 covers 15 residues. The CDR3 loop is CASSLGTGLSYEQYF. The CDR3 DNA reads TGTGCCAGCAGCTTAGGGACAGGGCTGTCCTACGAGCAGTACTTC.

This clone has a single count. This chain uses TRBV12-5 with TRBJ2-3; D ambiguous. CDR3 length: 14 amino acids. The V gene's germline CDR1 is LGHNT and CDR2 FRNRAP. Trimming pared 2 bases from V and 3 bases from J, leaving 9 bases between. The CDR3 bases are TGTGCTAGTGGTTTGCTGCCACGGACAGATACGCAGTATTTT. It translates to CASGLLPRTDTQYF.

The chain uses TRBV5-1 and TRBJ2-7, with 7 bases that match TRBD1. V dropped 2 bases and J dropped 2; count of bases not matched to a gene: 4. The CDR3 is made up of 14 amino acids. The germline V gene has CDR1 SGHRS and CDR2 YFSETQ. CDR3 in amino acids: CASSLTGDPYEQYF. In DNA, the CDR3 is TGCGCCAGCAGCTTAACAGGGGACCCCTACGAGCAGTACTTC.

This CDR3 reads CASSQDSRNTYEQYF. Here the CDR3 DNA reads TGTGCCAGCAGCCAAGACAGTAGGAACACCTACGAGCAGTACTTC. V is TRBV7-2 and J is TRBJ2-7, with D perhaps matching TRBD1 (5 bases). CDR3 length: 15 amino acids. Trimming took 5 bases from V and 2 from J, leaving 16 bases between them. The V gene's germline CDR1 is SGHTA and CDR2 FQGNSA. Drawing the rest from reference TRBV7-2 and TRBJ2-7, the complete variable domain is GAGVSQSPSNKVTEKGKDVELRCDPISGHTALYWYRQSLGQGLEFLIYFQGNSAPDKSGLPSDRFSAERTGGSVSTLTIQRTQQEDSAVYLCASSQDSRNTYEQYFGPGTRLTVT.

CDR3 nucleotide sequence: TGTGCCAGCAGACGGCCGGGATCCTACAATGAGCAGTTCTTC. Its translation: CASRRPGSYNEQFF. The chain has TRBV27 and TRBJ2-1, with TRBD2 as a possible D gene (5 bases). V was shortened by 6 bases and J by 1 base, with 10 bases between the two germline ends. The V gene's germline CDR1 is MNHEY and CDR2 SMNVEV (reference sequence). The CDR3 runs to 14 residues.

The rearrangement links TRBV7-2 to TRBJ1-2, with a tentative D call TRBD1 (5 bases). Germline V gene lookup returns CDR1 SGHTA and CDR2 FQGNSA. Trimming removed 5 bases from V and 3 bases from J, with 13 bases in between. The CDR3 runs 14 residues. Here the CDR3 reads CASSPYWGDYGYTF. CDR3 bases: TGTGCCAGCAGCCCCTATTGGGGGGACTATGGCTACACCTTC.

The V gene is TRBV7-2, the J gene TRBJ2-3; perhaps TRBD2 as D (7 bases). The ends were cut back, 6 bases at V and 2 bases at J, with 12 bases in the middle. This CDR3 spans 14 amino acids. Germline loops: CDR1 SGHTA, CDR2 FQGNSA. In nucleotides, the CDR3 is TGTGCCAGCAGGAGGGGGGGGGCCACAGATACGCAGTATTTT. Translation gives CASRRGGATDTQYF.

This CDR3 is CASSISQGSTGELFF. CDR3 in DNA: TGTGCCAGTAGTATAAGTCAGGGAAGCACCGGGGAGCTGTTTTTT. The chain uses TRBV19 and TRBJ2-2; maybe TRBD1 (5 bases). The CDR3 consists of 15 residues. Trimming removed 2 bases from V and 4 bases from J, with 11 bases in between. Germline CDR1 reads LNHDA; CDR2 reads SQIVND (reference sequence).

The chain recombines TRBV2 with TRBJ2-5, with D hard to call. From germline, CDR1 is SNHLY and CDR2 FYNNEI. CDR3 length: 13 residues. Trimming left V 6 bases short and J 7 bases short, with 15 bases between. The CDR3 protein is CASSLPVRGTQYF. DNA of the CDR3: TGTGCCAGCAGCCTCCCGGTTAGAGGGACCCAGTACTTC. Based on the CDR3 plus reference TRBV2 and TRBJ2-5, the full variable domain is EPEVTQTPSHQVTQMGQEVILRCVPISNHLYFYWYRQILGQKVEFLVSFYNNEISEKSEIFDDQFSVERPDGSNFTLKIRSTKLEDSAMYFCASSLPVRGTQYFGPGTRLLVL.

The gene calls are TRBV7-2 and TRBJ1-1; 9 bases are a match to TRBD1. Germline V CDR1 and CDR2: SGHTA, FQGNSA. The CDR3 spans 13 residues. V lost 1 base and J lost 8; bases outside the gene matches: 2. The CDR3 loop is CASSLDTGGEAFF. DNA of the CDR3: TGTGCCAGCAGCTTAGATACAGGGGGCGAAGCTTTCTTT.

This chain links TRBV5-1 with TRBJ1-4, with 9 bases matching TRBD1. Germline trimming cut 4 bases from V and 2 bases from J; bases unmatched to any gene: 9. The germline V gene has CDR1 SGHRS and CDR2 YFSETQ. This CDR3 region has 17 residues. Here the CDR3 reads CASSRYRGRITNEKLFF. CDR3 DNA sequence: TGCGCCAGCAGCCGATACAGGGGGCGCATTACTAATGAAAAACTGTTTTTT.

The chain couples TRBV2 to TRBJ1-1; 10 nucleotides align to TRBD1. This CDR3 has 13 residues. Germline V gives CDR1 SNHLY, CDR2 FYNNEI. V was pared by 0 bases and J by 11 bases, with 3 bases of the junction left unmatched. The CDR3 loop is CASSEAGTGDAFF. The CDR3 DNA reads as TGTGCCAGCAGTGAAGCCGGGACAGGGGACGCTTTCTTT.

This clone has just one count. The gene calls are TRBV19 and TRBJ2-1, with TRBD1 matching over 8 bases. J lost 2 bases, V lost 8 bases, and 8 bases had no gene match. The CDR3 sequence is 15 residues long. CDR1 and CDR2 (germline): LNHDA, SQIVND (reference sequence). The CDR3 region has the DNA TGTGCCAGTGGCCGGACAGGGCGGACCTACAATGAGCAGTTCTTC. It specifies CASGRTGRTYNEQFF.

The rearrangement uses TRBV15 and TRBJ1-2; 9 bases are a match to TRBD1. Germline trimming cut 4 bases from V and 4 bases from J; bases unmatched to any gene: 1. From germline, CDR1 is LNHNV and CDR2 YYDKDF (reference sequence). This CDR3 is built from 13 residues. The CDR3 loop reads CATSTGQGYGYTF. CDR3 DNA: TGTGCCACCAGCACGGGACAGGGCTATGGCTACACCTTC.

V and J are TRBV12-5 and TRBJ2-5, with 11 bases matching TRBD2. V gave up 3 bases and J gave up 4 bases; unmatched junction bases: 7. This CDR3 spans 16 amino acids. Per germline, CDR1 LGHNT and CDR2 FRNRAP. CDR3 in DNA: TGTGCTAGTGGTTTAGCTATAGCGGGGGGGGTAGAGACCCAGTACTTC. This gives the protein CASGLAIAGGVETQYF.

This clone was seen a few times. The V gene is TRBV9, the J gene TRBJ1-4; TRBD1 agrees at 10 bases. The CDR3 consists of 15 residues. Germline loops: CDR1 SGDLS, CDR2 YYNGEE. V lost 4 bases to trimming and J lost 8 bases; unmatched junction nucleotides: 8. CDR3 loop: CASSTRTGGGEKLFF. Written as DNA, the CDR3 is TGTGCCAGCAGCACCCGGACAGGGGGAGGCGAAAAACTGTTTTTT.

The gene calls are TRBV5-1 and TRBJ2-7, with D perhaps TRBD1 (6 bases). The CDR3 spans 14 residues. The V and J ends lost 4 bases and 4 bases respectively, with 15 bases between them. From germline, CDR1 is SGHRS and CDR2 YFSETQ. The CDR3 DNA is TGCGCCAGCAGCCGGGACGGGCAGGGGTACGAGCAGTACTTC. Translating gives CASSRDGQGYEQYF. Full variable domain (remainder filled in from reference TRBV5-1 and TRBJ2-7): KAGVTQTPRYLIKTRGQQVTLSCSPISGHRSVSWYQQTPGQGLQFLFEYFSETQRNKGNFPGRFSGRQFSNSRSEMNVSTLELGDSALYLCASSRDGQGYEQYFGPGTRLTVT.